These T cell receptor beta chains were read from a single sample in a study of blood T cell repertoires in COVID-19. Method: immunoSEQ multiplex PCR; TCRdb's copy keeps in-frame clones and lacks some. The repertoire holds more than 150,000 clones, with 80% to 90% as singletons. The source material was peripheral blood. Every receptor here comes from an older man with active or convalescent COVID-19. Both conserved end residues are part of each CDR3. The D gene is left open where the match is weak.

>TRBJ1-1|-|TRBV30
TGTGCCTGGATTGACTACGGGGGAGGGAATGAAGCTTTCTTT
CAWIDYGGGNEAFF
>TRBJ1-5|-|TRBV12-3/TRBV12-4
TGTGCCAGCAGTTTCCATATGGGCCAGCCCCAGCATTTT
CASSFHMGQPQHF
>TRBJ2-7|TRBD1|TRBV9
TGTGCCAGCAGCACCAGACAGGGGATATTGTACGAGCAGTACTTC
CASSTRQGILYEQYF
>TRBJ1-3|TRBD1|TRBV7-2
TGTGCCAGCAGCCTTGGACAGGGTCAGGCTGGAAACACCATATATTTT
CASSLGQGQAGNTIYF
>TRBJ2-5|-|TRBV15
TGTGCCACCAGCAGAGATCGGCAGGGAGGGACCCAGTACTTC
CATSRDRQGGTQYF
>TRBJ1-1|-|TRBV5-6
TGTGCCAGCAGCGTCAGGGGTTACACTGAAGCTTTCTTT
CASSVRGYTEAFF
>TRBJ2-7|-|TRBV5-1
TGCGCCAGCAGCATCTACGGGGGACCTAGCGAGCAGTACTTC
CASSIYGGPSEQYF
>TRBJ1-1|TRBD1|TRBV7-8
TGTGCCAGCAGCCCCCGACAGGGGAACACTGAAGCTTTCTTT
CASSPRQGNTEAFF
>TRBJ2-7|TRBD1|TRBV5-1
TGCGCCAGCAGTGCGAGACAGGGGAATTCCTACGAGCAGTACTTC
CASSARQGNSYEQYF
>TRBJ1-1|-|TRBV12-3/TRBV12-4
TGTGCCAGCAGTTGGAGGTACACTGAAGCTTTCTTT
CASSWRYTEAFF
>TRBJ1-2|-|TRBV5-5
TGTGCCAGCAGCTTGGACAGGGTGTATTATGGCTACACCTTC
CASSLDRVYYGYTF
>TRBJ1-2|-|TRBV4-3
TGCGCCAGCAGCCAAGATAGGTCGGGGAGATACTATGGCTACACCTTC
CASSQDRSGRYYGYTF
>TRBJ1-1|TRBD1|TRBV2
TGTGCCAGCAGTCCAGGACAGGGGAGGAAAGCTTTCTTT
CASSPGQGRKAFF
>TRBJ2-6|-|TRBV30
TGTGCCTGGTTCCCTACAGGGACCGGGGCCAACGTCCTGACTTTC
CAWFPTGTGANVLTF
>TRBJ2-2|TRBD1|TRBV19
TGTGCCAGTAGTAACACCGGGACAGTACCCGGGGAGCTGTTTTTT
CASSNTGTVPGELFF
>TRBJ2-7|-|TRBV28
TGTGCCAGCAGTTTAGGGCTACCCCCCTACGAGCAGTACTTC
CASSLGLPPYEQYF
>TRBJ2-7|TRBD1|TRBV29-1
TGCAGCGTTGTTCGGGACAGGGGGTCCGAGCAGTACTTC
CSVVRDRGSEQYF
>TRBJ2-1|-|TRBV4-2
TGTGCCAGCAGCCGAACCACCGTAGGGGAGCGGGATGAGCAGTTCTTC
CASSRTTVGERDEQFF
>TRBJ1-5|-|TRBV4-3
TGCGCCAGCAGCCACACCTTTAGCAGTAGCAATCAGCCCCAGCATTTT
CASSHTFSSSNQPQHF
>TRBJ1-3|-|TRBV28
TGTGCCAGCAGTCGACAAAATGGAAACACCATATATTTT
CASSRQNGNTIYF
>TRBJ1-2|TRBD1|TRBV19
TGTGCCAGTATCGTCCGGGCAGGGGGATTCTTCGGCTACACCTTC
CASIVRAGGFFGYTF
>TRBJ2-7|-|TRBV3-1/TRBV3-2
TGTGCCAGCAGCCAAGCCAGGGAGCAGTACTTC
CASSQAREQYF
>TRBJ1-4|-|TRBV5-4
TGTGCCAGCAGTTCCGGAGGAGGAGGCAATGAAAAACTGTTTTTT
CASSSGGGGNEKLFF
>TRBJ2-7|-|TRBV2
TGTGCCAGCAGCCGCAGGGGCGTCGAGCAGTACTTC
CASSRRGVEQYF
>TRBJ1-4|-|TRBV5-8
TGTGCCAGCAGCCCGGGGAGGAGCCCATCAGGGAATGAAAAACTGTTTTTT
CASSPGRSPSGNEKLFF
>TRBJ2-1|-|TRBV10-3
TGTGCCATCAGTGACCCCTATGTCCTCTACTACAATGAGCAGTTCTTC
CAISDPYVLYYNEQFF
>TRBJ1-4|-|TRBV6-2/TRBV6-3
TGTGCCAGCAGTCCACAGGGCCTATGGAAAAAACTGTTTTTT
CASSPQGLWKKLFF